Shown below are 5 T cell receptor beta chains from a single sample sequenced in a study of T cells in Graves' hyperthyroidism and ophthalmopathy. There were TCR beta CDR3 regions amplified from RNA transcripts. TCR CDR3 regions were first amplified by RT-PCR with HTBI primers. Each CDR3 protein is one row after TCRdb ran MiXCR on the multiplex PCR reads. This table has around 300,000 distinct CDR3 sequences, roughly 13% appearing once. Sequenced input: blood. The receptor set was obtained from a woman between 40 and 50 years old with Graves' hyperthyroidism.

In its sample, this clonotype was seen many times. The V call is TRBV7-2, the J call TRBJ2-7, with 11 bases lining up with TRBD2. Germline trimming cut 1 base from V and 6 bases from J; bases unmatched to any gene: 5. CDR1 is SGHTA, CDR2 FQGNSA, per germline. This CDR3 region has 15 residues. CDR3 sequence (DNA): TGTGCCAGCAGCTTAGATAGCGGGAGGGCCCGCGAGCAGTACTTC. Protein sequence: CASSLDSGRAREQYF.

This chain connects TRBV7-2 to TRBJ2-7; no clear D. V lost 4 bases and J 6 bases, leaving 13 bases between the germline ends. There are 13 residues in the CDR3. Per germline, CDR1 SGHTA and CDR2 FQGNSA. CDR3 sequence: CASSSDGWGEQYF. The CDR3 DNA is TGTGCCAGCAGCTCGGACGGATGGGGCGAGCAGTACTTC.

This clonotype was counted only a few times. This chain links TRBV20-1 with TRBJ2-1, with D unclear. Germline-derived CDR1 and CDR2 are DFQATT and SNEGSKA (reference sequence). V was clipped by 4 bases and J by 0 bases, with 13 bases between them. The CDR3 has 15 amino acids. Here the CDR3 reads CSATETPSSYNEQFF. CDR3 DNA: TGCAGTGCTACGGAGACTCCAAGCTCCTACAATGAGCAGTTCTTC.

Notes on this clonotype: This may be a read error: a much more frequent sequence differs by one nucleotide. The CDR3 DNA is TGTGCCAGCAGTTTCTCGTGGGAGATGGGAGAGGCCCAGTACTTC. Its protein is CASSFSWEMGEAQYF. The V call is TRBV12-3 or TRBV12-4, the J call TRBJ2-5, with D tentatively TRBD2 (5 bases). The CDR3 consists of 15 residues.

A remark on this clonotype: The CDR3 end shows no conserved phenylalanine or tryptophan, and so a read error is likely. The chain uses TRBV7-2 and TRBJ2-1; D is undetermined. This CDR3 region has 14 residues. Germline V gene lookup returns CDR1 SGHTA and CDR2 FQGNSA. Trimming stripped 5 bases from V and 0 bases from J, with 8 bases between. CDR3 region: CASSLSSSYNEQFI. DNA for the CDR3: TGTGCCAGCAGCCTAAGTTCCTCCTACAATGAGCAGTTCATC.